Presented here are 32 T cell receptor beta chains from one specimen sequenced in a study of T cell changes during pregnancy in multiple sclerosis. Clones were sequenced by immunoSEQ multiplex PCR, and TCRdb holds only the in-frame ones, with some missing. Of under 85,000 clones detected, less than 95% appear once; the ten largest clones hold about 0.6%. The material sequenced was peripheral blood, taken in the third trimester of pregnancy. Receptors were obtained from a female donor with multiple sclerosis, enrolled in a pregnancy study.

The chain uses TRBV11-2 and TRBJ2-7; 10 bases align to TRBD1. Trimming at V came to 5 bases and at J to 3 bases, leaving 10 bases not matched to a gene. Germline V gene lookup returns CDR1 SGHAT and CDR2 FQNNGV. The CDR3 runs 16 residues. CDR3 DNA: TGTGCCAGCAGCCCGGACGACCGGGACAGGGGCTACGAGCAGTACTTC. Translation gives CASSPDDRDRGYEQYF.

A single count supports this clone. This chain uses TRBV6-1 with TRBJ1-3, with TRBD1 matching 7 bases. Germline values: CDR1 MNHNS, CDR2 SASEGT. This CDR3 spans 14 amino acids. Trimming took 2 bases from V and 8 from J; bases not matched to a gene: 6. The CDR3 bases are TGTGCCAGCAGTGAAAACGACAGGGCCTACACCATATATTTT. Encoded protein: CASSENDRAYTIYF.

The V and J genes are TRBV5-1 and TRBJ1-5, with a possible D match to TRBD1 (6 bases). Germline V CDR1 and CDR2: SGHRS, YFSETQ. The CDR3 is 15 residues long. V dropped 5 bases and J dropped 5 bases, with 17 bases sitting between them. The CDR3 here is CASSLNYRAHQPQHF. CDR3 bases: TGCGCCAGCAGTTTAAATTACAGGGCGCATCAGCCCCAGCATTTT.

This clone was counted many times. The rearrangement uses TRBV6-4 and TRBJ1-2, with TRBD1 matching over 10 bases. The germline CDR1 and CDR2 sequences are MRHNA and SNTAGT. The length of the CDR3 is 13 residues. V dropped 0 bases and J dropped 8; count of bases not matched to a gene: 0. This CDR3 reads CASSDSDRGGYTF. Here the CDR3 DNA reads TGTGCCAGCAGTGACTCGGACAGGGGGGGCTACACCTTC.

The rearrangement links TRBV11-2 to TRBJ2-7, with 7 nucleotides matching TRBD1. V lost 1 base and J lost 1; bases outside the gene matches: 7. The length of the CDR3 is 16 residues. CDR1 is SGHAT, CDR2 FQNNGV, per germline. In nucleotides, the CDR3 is TGTGCCAGCAGCTTAGCCCTCGGACAGGCGTCCTACGAGCAGTACTTC. It encodes CASSLALGQASYEQYF.

The V and J genes are TRBV10-3 and TRBJ2-7; 7 bases fit TRBD1. CDR3 length: 14 amino acids. The germline V gene has CDR1 ENHRY and CDR2 SYGVKD. With V trimmed by 6 bases and J by 7 bases, 12 bases remained unmatched. The CDR3 DNA follows: TGTGCCATCAGGGATACAGGGGAACCTGCTGAGCAGTACTTC. As protein: CAIRDTGEPAEQYF.

The chain carries TRBV6-5 and TRBJ2-5, with a possible D match to TRBD2 (7 bases). The germline V gene has CDR1 MNHEY and CDR2 SVGAGI. Deletions cut 0 bases from V and 1 base from J, with 9 bases between. The CDR3 sequence is 15 residues long. CDR3 loop: CASSYSAGAQETQYF. In DNA form, the CDR3 reads TGTGCCAGCAGTTACTCGGCGGGGGCCCAAGAGACCCAGTACTTC.

This chain joins TRBV19 and TRBJ1-2; D might be TRBD1 (6 bases). Trimming left V 4 bases short and J 8 bases short, with 8 bases between. CDR1 is LNHDA and CDR2 is SQIVND in the germline V gene (reference sequence). The CDR3 runs to 11 residues. The DNA of the CDR3 is TGTGCCAGTAGTACGACAGGCGGCTACACCTTC. Its translation: CASSTTGGYTF.

The chain recombines TRBV6-4 with TRBJ1-6; no clear D. Germline CDR1 and CDR2: MRHNA and SNTAGT. The CDR3 totals 15 residues. Trimming removed 3 bases at V and 6 bases at J, with 12 bases between. Here the CDR3 DNA reads TGTGCCAGCAGTGAAGGTTTAGAGGGTAATTCACCCCTCCACTTT. Residues: CASSEGLEGNSPLHF.

A single count supports this clone. The chain has TRBV5-1 and TRBJ2-3, with 12 bases aligning to TRBD2. This CDR3 contains 16 residues. Germline CDR1 SGHRS, CDR2 YFSETQ. V dropped 0 bases and J dropped 1; count of bases not matched to a gene: 0. The CDR3 sequence: CASSLASGGGTDTQYF. In nucleotides, the CDR3 is TGCGCCAGCAGCTTGGCTAGCGGGGGGGGCACAGATACGCAGTATTTT.

The V and J genes are TRBV18 and TRBJ2-3; D not certain. Trimming shortened V by 2 bases and J by 2 bases, and 11 bases separated the two germline ends. CDR1 is KGHSH and CDR2 is LQKENI in the germline V gene. CDR3 length equals 15 residues. CDR3 bases: TGTGCCAGCTCACCAGAGGTCGGGTTCACAGATACGCAGTATTTT. Protein: CASSPEVGFTDTQYF.

The chain couples TRBV6-5 to TRBJ1-2; no definite D call. In germline, CDR1 is MNHEY, CDR2 SVGAGI. This CDR3 comprises 13 residues. The germline V and J ends were trimmed by 4 bases and 8 bases, with 14 bases remaining between them. This CDR3 is CASSFPAGYGYTF. The CDR3, as DNA: TGTGCCAGCAGTTTCCCGGCGGGGTACGGCTACACCTTC.

The chain employs TRBV19 and TRBJ2-1; tentative D call: TRBD2 (5 bases). V lost 0 bases and J lost 4, with 13 bases in between. Looked up from germline, CDR1 is LNHDA and CDR2 is SQIVND (reference sequence). This CDR3 is built from 16 residues. CDR3 nucleotides: TGTGCCAGTAGTATAGACTGGAGAGGGTCGTACAATGAGCAGTTCTTC. It specifies CASSIDWRGSYNEQFF.

The chain is built from TRBV7-3 and TRBJ2-1; TRBD2 agrees at 13 bases. The CDR3 consists of 17 residues. The V gene's germline CDR1 is SGHTA and CDR2 FQGTGA. Trimming cost V 3 bases and J 6 bases; bases outside gene matches: 8. The CDR3 is CASSFHTSGGALNEQFF. The CDR3 nucleotides are TGTGCCAGCAGCTTTCATACTAGCGGGGGGGCGCTCAATGAGCAGTTCTTC.

The chain carries TRBV7-6 and TRBJ1-2; a possible D gene is TRBD1 (6 bases). The V gene's germline CDR1 is SGHVS and CDR2 FNYEAQ. Trimming removed 5 bases at V and 2 bases at J, with 15 bases between. The CDR3 has 15 residues. CDR3 in DNA: TGTGCCAGCAGCCCGCTTGGGGGGGCCAACTATGGCTACACCTTC. Its protein product is CASSPLGGANYGYTF.

The rearrangement uses TRBV5-1 and TRBJ2-7, with 12 bases lining up with TRBD1. The CDR3 runs to 15 residues. V shed 3 bases, J shed 6 bases, and the junction held 7 bases outside the gene matches. In germline, CDR1 is SGHRS, CDR2 YFSETQ. CDR3 sequence reads: CASSSSGQGASEQYF. CDR3 nucleotides: TGCGCCAGCAGCTCCTCGGGACAGGGGGCATCCGAGCAGTACTTC.

The V gene is TRBV4-3, the J gene TRBJ2-7, with D tentatively TRBD2 (6 bases). This CDR3 spans 15 amino acids. CDR1 and CDR2 (germline): LGHNA, YSLEER. The V and J ends lost 4 bases and 3 bases respectively, with 16 bases between them. Here the CDR3 DNA reads TGCGCCAGCAGCCTCTCCGTGGTGGGGGGCTACGAGCAGTACTTC. Translating gives CASSLSVVGGYEQYF.

This clone was counted once. The genes are TRBV4-3 and TRBJ1-1; tentative D call: TRBD1 (5 bases). The CDR3 runs to 15 residues. Trimming took 3 bases from V and 0 from J, leaving 11 bases between them. Germline CDR1 and CDR2: LGHNA and YSLEER. The CDR3 DNA reads as TGCGCCAGCAGCCAGAGACAGTCCCTGAACACTGAAGCTTTCTTT. This sequence encodes CASSQRQSLNTEAFF.

The chain couples TRBV27 to TRBJ1-6, with a weak D call TRBD1 (6 bases). The CDR3 length is 15 residues. Trimming left V 6 bases short and J 4 bases short, with 13 bases between. Germline V gives CDR1 MNHEY, CDR2 SMNVEV (reference sequence). CDR3 sequence (DNA): TGTGCCAGCAGCAAGCGGGACACTTATAATTCACCCCTCCACTTT. As protein: CASSKRDTYNSPLHF.

The chain uses TRBV4-3 and TRBJ2-3, with 11 nucleotides matching TRBD2. Germline-derived CDR1 and CDR2 are LGHNA and YSLEER. The length of the CDR3 is 19 residues. Germline trimming cut 1 base from V and 1 base from J; bases unmatched to any gene: 10. CDR3 sequence (DNA): TGCGCCAGCAGCCAAGTGTTTAGCGGGGGGGCTGGGGGCACAGATACGCAGTATTTT. The encoded protein is CASSQVFSGGAGGTDTQYF.

V and J are TRBV4-3 and TRBJ1-4; perhaps TRBD1 as D (5 bases). CDR3 length equals 16 residues. The germline V gene has CDR1 LGHNA and CDR2 YSLEER. The V gene lost 8 bases and the J gene lost 7 bases, with 23 bases spanning the gap. CDR3 nucleotides: TGCGCCAGCGGATTGGACGGGACTCAATGGGGTGAAAAACTGTTTTTT. Encoded protein: CASGLDGTQWGEKLFF.

CDR3 nucleotides: TGTGCCAGCAACCTTGGGGGGGAGCCCCAGCATTTT. This sequence encodes CASNLGGEPQHF. The genes are TRBV5-6 and TRBJ1-5; tentatively, D is TRBD1 (5 bases). The germline gives CDR1 SGHDT, CDR2 YYEEEE. Trimming took 6 bases from V and 8 from J, leaving 12 bases between them. CDR3 size: 12 residues. The whole variable domain, remainder taken from reference TRBV5-6 and TRBJ1-5, is DAGVTQSPTHLIKTRGQQVTLRCSPKSGHDTVSWYQQALGQGPQFIFQYYEEEERQRGNFPDRFSGHQFPNYSSELNVNALLLGDSALYLCASNLGGEPQHFGDGTRLSIL.

CDR3 loop: CASSSTSGATELFF. The CDR3 nucleotides read TGTGCCAGCAGCTCCACTAGCGGGGCCACGGAGCTGTTTTTT. This chain connects TRBV7-9 to TRBJ2-2; TRBD2 aligns across 10 bases. Germline trimming cut 4 bases from V and 10 bases from J; bases unmatched to any gene: 6. The CDR3 is made up of 14 amino acids. Germline loops: CDR1 SEHNR, CDR2 FQNEAQ (reference sequence). The full variable domain, rest sourced from reference TRBV7-9 and TRBJ2-2, is DTGVSQNPRHKITKRGQNVTFRCDPISEHNRLYWYRQTLGQGPEFLTYFQNEAQLEKSRLLSDRFSAERPKGSFSTLEIQRTEQGDSAMYLCASSSTSGATELFFGEGSRLTVL.

This clone was observed once. The DNA for the CDR3 is TGTGCCAGCAGTTTAGGTCTAGCGGGGGGCCTAGCCAAAAACATTCAGTACTTC. Translated: CASSLGLAGGLAKNIQYF. The V call is TRBV27, the J call TRBJ2-4, with TRBD2 matching over 11 bases. There are 18 residues in the CDR3. Trimming took 2 bases from V and 0 from J; bases not matched to a gene: 6. Germline CDR1 reads MNHEY; CDR2 reads SMNVEV (reference sequence).

The J gene is TRBJ1-6, the V gene TRBV30; D is possibly TRBD1 (6 bases). The CDR3 is made up of 15 amino acids. Trimming pared 4 bases from V and 7 bases from J, leaving 17 bases between. Germline V gene data show CDR1 as GTSNPN and CDR2 as SVGIG (reference sequence). The CDR3 coding sequence is TGTGCCTGGAAGCAGGGGAATATAGTCAATTCACCCCTCCACTTT. It specifies CAWKQGNIVNSPLHF. The full variable domain, completed using reference TRBV30 and TRBJ1-6, is SQTIHQWPATLVQPVGSPLSLECTVEGTSNPNLYWYRQAAGRGLQLLFYSVGIGQISSEVPQNLSASRPQDRQFILSSKKLLLSDSGFYLCAWKQGNIVNSPLHFGNGTRLTVT.

The rearrangement links TRBV2 to TRBJ1-6; 7 bases are shared with TRBD1. Unmatched junction bases numbered 7, after V lost 6 bases and J lost 5 bases. This CDR3 is built from 15 residues. The germline CDR1 and CDR2 sequences are SNHLY and FYNNEI. CDR3 DNA: TGTGCCAGCAGAGCTACCGGGACAGATAATTCACCCCTCCACTTT. Translated: CASRATGTDNSPLHF.

CDR3 in amino acids: CASSSLAGPQETQYF. CDR3 coding DNA: TGTGCCAGCAGCAGCTTAGCGGGGCCCCAAGAGACCCAGTACTTC. The chain joins TRBV27 to TRBJ2-5; 8 nucleotides line up with TRBD2. Germline assignment: CDR1 MNHEY and CDR2 SMNVEV (reference sequence). V shed 6 bases and J 1 base; nucleotides not matched to a gene: 7. The CDR3 has 15 residues.

The chain has TRBV9 and TRBJ1-2; maybe TRBD1 (6 bases). V dropped 2 bases and J dropped 2 bases, with 10 bases sitting between them. In germline, CDR1 is SGDLS, CDR2 YYNGEE. There are 14 residues in the CDR3. In DNA, the CDR3 is TGTGCCAGCAGCGTTACACAGGGCAACTATGGCTACACCTTC. This encodes CASSVTQGNYGYTF.

CDR3 region: CASSPGTWGGAFYGYTF. Here the CDR3 DNA reads TGTGCCAGCAGCCCCGGGACTTGGGGAGGGGCTTTCTATGGCTACACCTTC. V and J are TRBV7-8 and TRBJ1-2, with D perhaps matching TRBD1 (5 bases). Per the germline V gene, CDR1 is SGHVS and CDR2 is FQNEAQ. Trimming cost V 5 bases and J 4 bases, with 23 bases left between them. The CDR3 length is 17 residues.

The chain couples TRBV12-5 to TRBJ1-1, with 7 nucleotides matching TRBD1. The CDR3 extends over 15 amino acids. CDR1 LGHNT and CDR2 FRNRAP come from the germline V gene. The V and J ends lost 4 bases and 1 base, in that order; junction bases with no gene match: 6. The CDR3 bases are TGTGCTAGTGGTTCACTGGGACAGCCGAACACTGAAGCTTTCTTT. Translation gives CASGSLGQPNTEAFF.

The chain links TRBV6-5 to TRBJ1-5, with TRBD1 matching over 7 bases. The V and J ends lost 7 bases and 1 base, in that order; junction bases with no gene match: 4. Per the germline V gene, CDR1 is MNHEY and CDR2 is SVGAGI. CDR3 length: 14 residues. CDR3 sequence: CASNGGGSNQPQHF. The CDR3 DNA is TGTGCCAGCAATGGAGGGGGCAGCAATCAGCCCCAGCATTTT.

The chain couples TRBV19 to TRBJ2-3; unclear D gene. CDR1 LNHDA and CDR2 SQIVND come from the germline V gene (reference sequence). This CDR3 is built from 12 residues. The V end lost 3 bases, the J end lost 4 bases, and 5 bases lay between the germline ends. For the CDR3, the DNA is TGTGCCAGTAGTATTTATCCAGATACGCAGTATTTT. It encodes CASSIYPDTQYF.